These T cell receptor beta chains were read from a single sample in a study of T cell repertoires in cytomegalovirus infection. TCRdb re-called the reads with MiXCR, one entry per CDR3 protein. The profile shows about 890,000 distinct CDR3 sequences, roughly 31% of them singletons. No cognate antigen is known for these TCRs. The specimen was cultured CD8+ T cells from PBMCs, collected from culture after CMV antigen stimulation. These receptor sequences come from a human donor in good health (CMV status not recorded). Some clones in this sample may be carry-over from other donors' samples. The CDR3 runs from the conserved cysteine through the conserved F or W. The order of the fields is D gene, CDR3 length, J gene, clone size, V gene, CDR3 DNA, CDR3 protein. A D gene is named only where the DNA matches it firmly. Clone size appears in some rows only: once, few, many, or a class for an expanded clone.

- | 16 | TRBJ1-2 | once | TRBV14 | TGTGCCAGCAGCCAAGGATCAAGCTGGCAGAGCTATGGCTACACCTTC | CASSQGSSWQSYGYTF
TRBD2 | 14 | TRBJ2-1 | - | TRBV2 | TGTGCCAGCAGGGGGGGGGATCAGTACAATGAGCAGTTCTTC | CASRGGDQYNEQFF
TRBD1 | 15 | TRBJ2-3 | - | TRBV7-9 | TGTGCCAGCAACCGGGACAGGGCTAGACCAGATACGCAGTATTTT | CASNRDRARPDTQYF
- | 14 | TRBJ1-5 | - | TRBV6-6 | TGTGCCAGCTCAGTTACCGGCAGGGGCCAGTCCCAGCATTTT | CASSVTGRGQSQHF
- | 15 | TRBJ1-1 | few | TRBV7-3 | TGTGCCAGCAGCCTCTCGGCTGGTTGGGGCACTGAAGCTTTCTTT | CASSLSAGWGTEAFF
- | 14 | TRBJ1-4 | - | TRBV4-1 | TGCGCCAGCAGCCAATCAGGGGTTGGTGAAAAACTGTTTTTT | CASSQSGVGEKLFF
- | 15 | TRBJ2-3 | - | TRBV27 | TGTGCCAGCAGTTTCCAGCCCTATAGCACAGATACGCAGTATTTT | CASSFQPYSTDTQYF
- | 15 | TRBJ2-1 | many | TRBV6-1 | TGTGCCAGCAGTGAACAGATAGGCTCCTACAATGAGCAGTTCTTC | CASSEQIGSYNEQFF
- | 18 | TRBJ1-1 | - | TRBV10-1 | TGCGCCAGCAGTGATAGTTCCGGAGTATGGACTCGGCTTGCTGAAGCTTTCTTT | CASSDSSGVWTRLAEAFF
- | 11 | TRBJ2-5 | - | TRBV29-1 | TGCAGCGTTGTAACAGAAGAGACCCAGTACTTC | CSVVTEETQYF
TRBD1 | 14 | TRBJ1-1 | - | TRBV6-8 | TGTGCCAGCAAGGAGGGGGCTGGGGACACTGAAGCTTTCTTT | CASKEGAGDTEAFF
- | 14 | TRBJ1-5 | - | TRBV19 | TGTGCCAGTAGTATAGAAGGTTACAATCAGCCCCAGCATTTT | CASSIEGYNQPQHF
- | 14 | TRBJ2-7 | - | TRBV29-1 | TGCAGCGTTGAAGAAGGACGGACTCCCTACGAGCAGTACTTC | CSVEEGRTPYEQYF
TRBD2 | 15 | TRBJ2-1 | few | TRBV24-1 | TGTGCCACCAGTGGGAAGCGGGGGCCGTACAATGAGCAGTTCTTC | CATSGKRGPYNEQFF
- | 14 | TRBJ2-4 | - | TRBV5-4 | TGTGCCAGCAGCGTGCGGGACACCAAAAACATTCAGTACTTC | CASSVRDTKNIQYF
- | 13 | TRBJ2-1 | - | TRBV6-5 | TGTGCCCGCAGTGGGGACCTGAACAATGAGCAGTTCTTC | CARSGDLNNEQFF
- | 16 | TRBJ1-5 | - | TRBV20-1 | TGCAGTGCTAGAATAGGGGGGCATTATAGCAATCAGCCCCAGCATTTT | CSARIGGHYSNQPQHF
TRBD1 | 17 | TRBJ1-4 | few | TRBV5-4 | TGTGCCAGCAGCTTTGGGGGACAGGTTTCGGGGAATGAAAAACTGTTTTTT | CASSFGGQVSGNEKLFF
- | 12 | TRBJ2-5 | many | TRBV7-6 | TGTGCCAGCAGCCCCAGGGGAGAGACCCAGTACTTC | CASSPRGETQYF
- | 14 | TRBJ1-2 | many | TRBV6-5 | TGTGCCAGCAGTTACTCATCGACAGGCGGTGGCTACACCTTC | CASSYSSTGGGYTF
TRBD2 | 18 | TRBJ2-1 | few | TRBV7-3 | TGTGCCAGCAGCTTAGGGACTAGCGGGGAGAGCTCCTACAATGAGCAGTTCTTC | CASSLGTSGESSYNEQFF
TRBD2 | 21 | TRBJ2-6 | few | TRBV11-2 | TGTGCCAGCAGCCATACCAGTAAACCTAGCGGGGCTCTCTCTGGGGCCAACGTCCTGACTTTC | CASSHTSKPSGALSGANVLTF
- | 12 | TRBJ2-1 | - | TRBV14 | TGTGCCAGCGGCAGGCAAAAGAATGAGCAGTTCTTC | CASGRQKNEQFF
- | 13 | TRBJ1-6 | - | TRBV5-5 | TGTGCCAGCAGCTTGGAGCAGGGGAGTATCCTCCACTTT | CASSLEQGSILHF
- | 13 | TRBJ2-2 | - | TRBV5-6 | TGTGCCAGCAAACAGGAAGACACCGGGGAGCTGTTTTTT | CASKQEDTGELFF
TRBD2 | 16 | TRBJ2-2 | few | TRBV6-6 | TGTGCCAGCAGTTACATACGGGGGGGGGTAACCGGGGAGCTGTTTTTT | CASSYIRGGVTGELFF
- | 16 | TRBJ2-5 | - | TRBV12-3/TRBV12-4 | TGTGCCAGCAGTTACCGGGGGACAACAGCAGGGGAGACCCAGTACTTC | CASSYRGTTAGETQYF
- | 16 | TRBJ2-2 | once | TRBV6-2/TRBV6-3 | TGTGCCAGCACCGCCGGGACTCACTACATCACCGGGGAGCTGTTTTTT | CASTAGTHYITGELFF
- | 13 | TRBJ2-6 | - | TRBV6-1 | TGTGCCCTAATGGACTCTGGGGCCAACGTCCTGACTTTC | CALMDSGANVLTF
TRBD1 | 13 | TRBJ1-1 | - | TRBV20-1 | TGCAGTGCTTTTTCCCGGGACAGACGTGAAGGGTTCTTT | CSAFSRDRREGFF